The source of this T cell receptor (beta chain) is a study of blood T cell repertoires in COVID-19. Assay: immunoSEQ multiplex PCR; the TCRdb copy retains only in-frame clones and omits some. The table includes 150,000 to 200,000 clones, roughly 89% detected once. V lost 4 bases and J lost 2; bases outside the gene matches: 11. Germline V gene data show CDR1 as LGHNA and CDR2 as YSLEER. The CDR3 sequence is 17 residues long. The specimen was peripheral blood. This chain joins TRBV4-3 and TRBJ2-3; 8 bases are a match to TRBD2. The sequence derives from a woman aged 18-29 years who had recovered from COVID-19. The CDR3 DNA sequence: TGCGCCAGCAGCCTTTCGGGAGCGGGGGCGATCACAGATACGCAGTATTTT. As protein: CASSLSGAGAITDTQYF.